This TCR beta chain was sequenced for a study of OX40 agonist ivuxolimab in advanced cancers. Broader study findings: Clonal expansion was seen in CD4+ and CD8+ blood T cells by week 6 at 0.1 to 3.0 mg/kg. The mean number of expanded clones was higher in CD8+ T cells than in CD4+.

Per germline, CDR1 KGHSH and CDR2 LQKENI. Trimming pared 6 bases from V and 2 bases from J, leaving 11 bases between. The CDR3 totals 15 residues. To note about this clone: What it recognizes is unknown.

With baseline, cycle 4 day 1, and cycle 7 day 1 as timepoints, blood was sampled. The assay was immunoSEQ multiplex PCR, and TCRdb's table has in-frame clones only and misses some. The profile shows around 60,000 clones, roughly 87% of them singletons. The input for sequencing was CD4+ or CD8+ T cells sorted from blood, taken in a trial of the OX40 agonist ivuxolimab. The V gene is TRBV18, the J gene TRBJ1-6, with D hard to call. This TCR was recovered from an adult with an advanced solid tumor such as melanoma, head and neck, liver or kidney cancer. CDR3 DNA sequence: TGTGCCAGCTCTCCTGGGCCAGCCTATAATTCACCCCTCCACTTT. Protein: CASSPGPAYNSPLHF.